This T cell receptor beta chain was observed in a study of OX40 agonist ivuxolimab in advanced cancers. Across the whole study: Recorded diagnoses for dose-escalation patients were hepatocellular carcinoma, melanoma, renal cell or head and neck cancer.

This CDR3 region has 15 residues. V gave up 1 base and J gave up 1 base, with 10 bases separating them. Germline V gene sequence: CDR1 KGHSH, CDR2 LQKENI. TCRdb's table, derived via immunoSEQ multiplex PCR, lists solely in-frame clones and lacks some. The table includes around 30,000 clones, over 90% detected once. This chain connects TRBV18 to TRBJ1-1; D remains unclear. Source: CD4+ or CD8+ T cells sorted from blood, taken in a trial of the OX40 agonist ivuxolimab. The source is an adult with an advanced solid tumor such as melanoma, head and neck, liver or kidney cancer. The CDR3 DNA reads TGTGCCAGCTCACCACGGGGAGGGTGGAACACTGAAGCTTTCTTT. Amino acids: CASSPRGGWNTEAFF.